One and the same sample provided the 13 T cell receptor beta chains below, sequenced in a study of blood T cell repertoires in COVID-19 (dated by TCRdb to the early 2020s). The method was the immunoSEQ multiplex PCR assay. The immuneACCESS repertoire file appears here via TCRdb, limited to in-frame rearrangements. These files lack a portion of the clones; in checked studies, under half of the deficit traces to unresolved V genes, and the cause of the others is not known. The table for this sample lists under 300,000 clones; about 80% of them were counted only once. The biggest ten clones account for about 3.4% of the sample. Sequencing was carried out using PBMCs or T cells enriched from blood (not recorded which). The source of these receptors is a man aged 45-65 years who had recovered from COVID-19.

The CDR3 sequence is CASEGYDRGQTEAFF. The CDR3 DNA sequence: TGTGCCAGCGAAGGATATGACAGGGGGCAAACTGAAGCTTTCTTT. This chain joins TRBV18 and TRBJ1-1; 10 bases agree with TRBD1. With V trimmed by 8 bases and J by 5 bases, 11 bases remained unmatched. CDR1 and CDR2 from the germline V gene are KGHSH and LQKENI. This CDR3 has 15 residues.

CDR3 in DNA: TGTGCCAGCTCACCATCGACTAGCGGAATCTCCTACGAGCAGTACTTC. Translation gives CASSPSTSGISYEQYF. The chain carries TRBV18 and TRBJ2-7, with TRBD2 matching over 9 bases. From germline, CDR1 is KGHSH and CDR2 LQKENI. This CDR3 is 16 amino acids long. V gave up 2 bases and J gave up 0 bases; unmatched junction bases: 5.

This clone appeared a few times. The V and J genes are TRBV1 and TRBJ2-7; the table's TRBD2 call for D was not verified on the DNA. TRBV1 is a listed pseudogene. The CDR3 is made up of 17 amino acids. CDR3 region: CTSSHYRRGLVLYEQYF. The CDR3 DNA is TGCACCAGCAGCCACTACAGGAGGGGACTAGTTCTCTACGAGCAGTACTTC.

The gene calls are TRBV2 and TRBJ2-2; 7 bases line up with TRBD2. V shed 1 base, J shed 7 bases, and the junction held 6 bases outside the gene matches. Per germline, CDR1 SNHLY and CDR2 FYNNEI. The CDR3 consists of 15 residues. The CDR3 DNA follows: TGTGCCAGCAGTGAAGGGTCGGGCGGGAGCGGGGAGCTGTTTTTT. Translating it yields CASSEGSGGSGELFF.

The rearrangement uses TRBV19 and TRBJ1-5, with 10 bases fitting TRBD1. The CDR3 runs 13 residues. Germline CDR1 reads LNHDA; CDR2 reads SQIVND (reference sequence). V dropped 7 bases and J dropped 11; count of bases not matched to a gene: 8. CDR3 coding DNA: TGTGCCAGTACCGAGACAGGGGGCCGGTCCCAGCATTTT. Translated: CASTETGGRSQHF.

The genes are TRBV5-1 and TRBJ2-1, with 7 bases aligning to TRBD2. The germline V gene encodes CDR1 SGHRS and CDR2 YFSETQ. V gave up 3 bases and J gave up 7 bases; unmatched junction bases: 4. CDR3 size: 13 residues. The CDR3 bases are TGCGCCAGCAGCTGGGACTATACGAATGAGCAGTTCTTC. Amino acid sequence: CASSWDYTNEQFF.

The J gene is TRBJ1-2, the V gene TRBV19, with 7 bases identical to TRBD1. The germline CDR1 and CDR2 sequences are LNHDA and SQIVND (reference sequence). Trimming at V came to 4 bases and at J to 8 bases, leaving 7 bases not matched to a gene. The CDR3 sequence is 13 residues long. Here the CDR3 DNA reads TGTGCCAGTAGTACCCGACAGGGAGACGGCTACACCTTC. This translates into CASSTRQGDGYTF.

The chain carries TRBV5-1 and TRBJ2-3, with TRBD1 identical over 9 bases. This CDR3 has 16 residues. Germline V gene lookup returns CDR1 SGHRS and CDR2 YFSETQ. The trim removed 0 bases at V and 0 bases at J, leaving 2 bases unmatched. The CDR3 here is CASSLGQGVSTDTQYF. As DNA, the CDR3 is TGCGCCAGCAGCTTGGGACAGGGGGTGAGCACAGATACGCAGTATTTT.

This clone was seen once. V and J are TRBV3-1 (or the pseudogene TRBV3-2) and TRBJ2-2; perhaps TRBD2 as D (7 bases). The V and J ends lost 1 base and 5 bases respectively, with 14 bases between them. The V gene's germline CDR1 is LGHDT and CDR2 YNNKEL (reference sequence). CDR3 length: 16 residues. As DNA, the CDR3 is TGTGCCAGCAGCCAAGGCGGGGGCGTCGGAACCGGGGAGCTGTTTTTT. Protein product: CASSQGGGVGTGELFF.

The rearrangement uses TRBV13 and TRBJ2-5; possible D gene TRBD2, 7 bases. Germline CDR1 is PRHDT and CDR2 is FYEKMQ (reference sequence). Between the trimmed V and J ends, which lost 2 bases and 4 bases, there was a span of 17 bases. The CDR3 length is 16 residues. CDR3 loop: CASSLRRGGALETQYF. The DNA for the CDR3 is TGTGCCAGCAGCTTAAGGAGAGGGGGGGCCCTAGAGACCCAGTACTTC.

The V and J genes are TRBV14 and TRBJ1-1; 9 bases align to TRBD1. The CDR3 is made up of 18 amino acids. In germline, CDR1 is SGHDN, CDR2 FVKESK. With 4 bases clipped from V and 1 base from J, the junction kept 13 bases outside the gene matches. The CDR3 DNA follows: TGTGCCAGCAGCCGAGAACAGGGGGCAACATCTGGGAACACTGAAGCTTTCTTT. Its protein product is CASSREQGATSGNTEAFF.

The V gene is TRBV6-1, the J gene TRBJ1-5; D possibly corresponds to TRBD1 (6 bases). The CDR3 runs to 13 residues. Germline CDR1 reads MNHNS; CDR2 reads SASEGT. With 2 bases removed from V and 7 bases from J, the gap between germline ends came to 9 bases. CDR3 loop: CASSELTGQPQHF. The CDR3 nucleotides are TGTGCCAGCAGTGAACTAACAGGGCAGCCCCAGCATTTT.

This chain joins TRBV7-6 and TRBJ1-2, with TRBD1 identical over 8 bases. After removal of 5 bases from V and 6 bases from J, the junction contained 8 bases not matched to a gene. Germline assignment: CDR1 SGHVS and CDR2 FNYEAQ. The CDR3 is 14 amino acids. CDR3 DNA sequence: TGTGCCAGCAGCCTCGGACAGGGAAGGGATGGCTACACCTTC. Its translation is CASSLGQGRDGYTF.